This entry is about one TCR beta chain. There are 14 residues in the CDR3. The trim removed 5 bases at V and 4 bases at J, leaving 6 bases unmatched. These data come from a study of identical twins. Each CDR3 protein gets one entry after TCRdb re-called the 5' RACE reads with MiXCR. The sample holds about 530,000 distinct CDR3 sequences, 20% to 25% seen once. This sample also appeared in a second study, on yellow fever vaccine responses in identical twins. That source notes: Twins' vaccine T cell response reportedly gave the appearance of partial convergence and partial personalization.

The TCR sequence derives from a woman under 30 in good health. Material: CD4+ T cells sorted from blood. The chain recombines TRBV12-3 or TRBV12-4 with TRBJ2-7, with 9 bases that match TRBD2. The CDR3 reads CASSDSGSGYEQYF. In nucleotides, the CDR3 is TGTGCCAGCAGTGATAGCGGGAGTGGGTACGAGCAGTACTTC.